This T cell receptor beta chain derives from a study of cytomegalovirus exposure and HLA in healthy donors. Study in general: In an early release, HLA-typed donors contributed about 79 million unique TCR sequences.

PCR amplification relied on 60 Vbeta primers (plus 13 Jbeta primers). In the study's own analysis: A later analysis counted around 80 million unique TCR beta chains, some 10 million shared. Using immunoSEQ multiplex PCR, the repertoire was profiled, and TCRdb retains in-frame clones only, with some absent. From that table come the V and J calls and clone size; the DNA was used to work out D and trimming. Found here are some 65,000 clones, about 73% of them singletons; the top ten hold about a tenth. CDR3 length: 17 residues. CDR1 and CDR2 (germline): SEHNR, FQNEAQ (reference sequence). The J segment lost 4 bases and the V segment lost 5 bases, leaving 9 bases of the junction unmatched.

The TCR originated in a young woman in good health and CMV-seronegative. The sequenced sample consisted of PBMCs. The chain uses TRBV7-9 and TRBJ2-3, with 13 bases matching TRBD2. The DNA of the CDR3 is TGTGCCAGCAGCCCCGCCCGACTAGCGGGGGGCCCAGATACGCAGTATTTT. The encoded protein is CASSPARLAGGPDTQYF.